The rows below give T cell receptor beta chains drawn from one sample of a study of blood T cell repertoires in COVID-19. The assay was immunoSEQ multiplex PCR, and TCRdb's table has in-frame clones only and misses some. The repertoire holds 180,000 or so clones, with around four fifths as singletons. Material: peripheral blood. The receptors originated from a woman in her seventies with COVID-19, enrolled during active disease. Both conserved end residues are part of each CDR3. The D gene is left open where the match is weak. Size tells how often a clone was seen (once, few, many) or the class of an expanded clone, and some rows leave it out.

j_gene,d_gene,v_gene,abundance,CDR3aa,CDR3nt
TRBJ1-1,.,TRBV3-1/TRBV3-2,.,CASRKAGFEAFF,TGTGCCAGCAGAAAAGCTGGTTTTGAAGCTTTCTTT
TRBJ2-5,.,TRBV2,.,CASSEAGPGAQYF,TGTGCCAGCAGTGAAGCAGGACCGGGGGCCCAGTACTTC
TRBJ1-5,.,TRBV29-1,.,CSGAAGDQPQHF,TGCAGCGGGGCGGCGGGGGATCAGCCCCAGCATTTT
TRBJ2-2,TRBD2,TRBV28,.,CASRWTSGAGELFF,TGTGCCAGCAGATGGACTAGCGGGGCCGGGGAGCTGTTTTTT
TRBJ1-2,TRBD1,TRBV5-1,.,CASSLLPGQPYGYTF,TGCGCCAGCAGCTTACTGCCGGGACAGCCCTATGGCTACACCTTC
TRBJ1-3,.,TRBV5-8,few,CASSLSGFSGNTIYF,TGTGCCAGCAGCTTGTCGGGTTTCTCTGGAAACACCATATATTTT
TRBJ2-5,.,TRBV30,.,CACQLQDFQKTQYF,TGTGCCTGCCAGCTCCAGGATTTCCAAAAGACCCAGTACTTC
TRBJ1-2,TRBD1,TRBV5-1,.,CASSPGGAASLSYTF,TGCGCCAGCAGCCCAGGGGGAGCCGCTTCGTTGAGCTACACCTTC
TRBJ1-2,.,TRBV2,.,CASSEVGGPQWDYGYTF,TGTGCCAGCAGTGAAGTGGGTGGGCCCCAATGGGACTATGGCTACACCTTC
TRBJ1-2,.,TRBV28,.,CASRSEANYGYTF,TGTGCCAGCAGATCGGAGGCTAACTATGGCTACACCTTC
TRBJ2-2,TRBD1,TRBV28,few,CASSLETGGNTGELFF,TGTGCCAGCAGTTTAGAGACAGGGGGAAACACCGGGGAGCTGTTTTTT
TRBJ1-1,.,TRBV3-1/TRBV3-2,.,CASSPTQGTEAFF,TGTGCCAGCAGCCCAACCCAGGGTACTGAAGCTTTCTTT
TRBJ1-2,TRBD1,TRBV6-5,.,CASSLGQGGYGYTF,TGTGCCAGCAGTCTAGGACAGGGAGGCTATGGCTACACCTTC
TRBJ2-7,TRBD2,TRBV7-9,.,CASSFPRGFHEQYF,TGTGCCAGCAGTTTTCCGCGGGGGTTTCACGAGCAGTACTTC
TRBJ2-5,.,TRBV18,.,CASSPQGRGETQYF,TGTGCCAGCTCACCACAGGGGCGTGGAGAGACCCAGTACTTC
TRBJ2-1,.,TRBV7-9,.,CAEGLIEQFF,TGTGCGGAGGGGTTGATCGAGCAGTTCTTC
TRBJ2-5,TRBD2,TRBV5-1,.,CASMRTSGPQETQYF,TGCGCCAGCATGAGGACTAGCGGGCCCCAAGAGACCCAGTACTTC
TRBJ1-4,.,TRBV5-8,.,CASSFQDGEKLFF,TGTGCCAGCAGCTTTCAGGATGGTGAAAAACTGTTTTTT
TRBJ2-1,TRBD1,TRBV6-5,.,CASRMTGGDEQFF,TGTGCCAGCCGAATGACAGGGGGCGATGAGCAGTTCTTC
TRBJ2-1,TRBD1,TRBV24-1,.,CATSDSGQGRNEQFF,TGTGCCACCAGTGATTCCGGACAGGGTAGGAATGAGCAGTTCTTC
TRBJ2-1,.,TRBV5-1,.,CASSLVSAGWNEQFF,TGCGCCAGCAGCTTGGTGTCCGCAGGGTGGAATGAGCAGTTCTTC
TRBJ1-1,.,TRBV6-2/TRBV6-3,.,CASSYGGRPGHTEAFF,TGTGCCAGCAGTTACGGTGGGCGCCCCGGCCACACTGAAGCTTTCTTT
TRBJ1-2,.,TRBV6-6,.,CASSPGTLNYGYTF,TGTGCCAGCAGCCCCGGGACTCTTAACTATGGCTACACCTTC
TRBJ1-6,TRBD1,TRBV6-2/TRBV6-3,.,CASSYSGRQGLHF,TGTGCCAGCAGTTACTCAGGCAGACAGGGGCTCCACTTT
TRBJ2-7,TRBD2,TRBV5-1,once,CASSSGLAGFSYEQYF,TGCGCCAGCAGCTCGGGACTAGCGGGGTTCTCCTACGAGCAGTACTTC
TRBJ1-2,.,TRBV5-4,once,CASSLGPGKGYGYTF,TGTGCCAGCAGCTTGGGTCCAGGGAAGGGCTATGGCTACACCTTC
TRBJ2-5,TRBD1,TRBV10-3,.,CAISDFDRGRETQYF,TGTGCCATCAGTGATTTCGACAGGGGGCGGGAGACCCAGTACTTC
TRBJ2-5,TRBD1,TRBV4-2,once,CASSQGDREQETQYF,TGTGCCAGCAGCCAAGGGGACAGGGAGCAAGAGACCCAGTACTTC
TRBJ1-4,TRBD1,TRBV18,few,CASSQPTGGNEKLFF,TGTGCCAGCTCACAACCGACAGGGGGAAATGAAAAACTGTTTTTT
TRBJ2-3,TRBD2,TRBV5-4,.,CASSPEGLAGNLYTQYF,TGTGCCAGCAGCCCCGAAGGACTAGCGGGTAATTTATATACGCAGTATTTT
TRBJ1-1,.,TRBV3-1/TRBV3-2,once,CASSQGFVEALF,TGTGCCAGCAGCCAAGGATTCGTTGAAGCTCTCTTT
TRBJ2-6,.,TRBV15,.,CATSRRIAGKGANVLTF,TGTGCCACCAGCAGACGAATCGCGGGGAAAGGGGCCAACGTCCTGACTTTC
TRBJ1-2,TRBD1,TRBV7-9,.,CASSLAQDRGYTF,TGTGCCAGCAGCTTAGCTCAGGACAGGGGCTACACCTTC
TRBJ2-3,.,TRBV7-9,.,CVLLTYGPGRRARRDTQYF,TGTGTCCTACTCACTTATGGCCCAGGGAGGAGGGCCAGGCGAGATACGCAGTATTTT
TRBJ2-3,TRBD2,TRBV6-5,.,CATSRAGASTDTQYF,TGTGCCACGAGTCGAGCGGGAGCTTCGACAGATACGCAGTATTTT
TRBJ2-7,TRBD1,TRBV7-6,.,CASSLDPGQLYEQYF,TGTGCCAGCAGCCTCGACCCGGGACAGCTATACGAGCAGTACTTC
TRBJ2-1,TRBD1,TRBV19,.,CASSTGTGWDNEQFF,TGTGCCAGTAGTACCGGGACAGGGTGGGACAATGAGCAGTTCTTC
TRBJ1-4,.,TRBV5-1,once,CASSLSPNEKLFF,TGCGCCAGCAGCTTGAGCCCTAATGAAAAACTGTTTTTT
TRBJ2-3,TRBD1,TRBV19,.,CASSIKPGQGSTDTQYF,TGTGCCAGTAGTATTAAACCGGGACAGGGAAGCACAGATACGCAGTATTTT
TRBJ2-3,TRBD2,TRBV27,once,CASSSHGLAEGLTDTQYF,TGTGCCAGCAGTTCCCACGGACTAGCGGAGGGGTTAACAGATACGCAGTATTTT
TRBJ1-2,TRBD1,TRBV5-1,.,CASSGTTGGDDGYTF,TGCGCCAGCAGCGGGACCACAGGGGGCGATGACGGCTACACCTTC
TRBJ2-2,.,TRBV21-1,.,CASSKARRGGRGTGELFF,TGTGCCAGCAGCAAAGCGCGTCGGGGCGGGAGGGGCACCGGGGAGCTGTTTTTT
TRBJ2-7,TRBD1,TRBV19,.,CASSIGQGKRDEQYF,TGTGCCAGTAGTATCGGACAGGGGAAAAGGGACGAGCAGTACTTC
TRBJ1-1,.,TRBV2,.,CASSEANRVGTEAFF,TGTGCCAGCAGTGAAGCAAACAGGGTCGGAACTGAAGCTTTCTTT
TRBJ1-2,.,TRBV7-2,.,CASSLAQGRNYGYTF,TGTGCCAGCAGCTTAGCCCAGGGGAGAAACTATGGCTACACCTTC
TRBJ1-2,TRBD1,TRBV5-6,.,CASSPPGQGRPYGYTF,TGTGCCAGCAGCCCCCCTGGACAGGGAAGACCCTATGGCTACACCTTC
TRBJ2-1,TRBD2,TRBV7-2,.,CASSLTGGLDASEQFF,TGTGCCAGCAGCCTAACGGGGGGACTAGATGCGAGTGAGCAGTTCTTC
TRBJ2-5,TRBD2,TRBV20-1,.,CSASGGETQYF,TGCAGTGCTAGCGGGGGGGAGACCCAGTACTTC
TRBJ2-3,TRBD1,TRBV28,.,CASSIDRGWGDTQYF,TGTGCCAGCAGCATCGACAGGGGGTGGGGAGATACGCAGTATTTT
TRBJ1-1,TRBD1,TRBV18,once,CASSPDRVMNTEAFF,TGTGCCAGCTCACCGGACAGGGTTATGAACACTGAAGCTTTCTTT
TRBJ2-1,TRBD2,TRBV29-1,.,CSVSGRADNEQFF,TGCAGCGTTAGCGGGAGGGCGGACAATGAGCAGTTCTTC
TRBJ2-2,.,TRBV7-9,.,CASSRVSRGDTGELFF,TGTGCCAGCAGCAGGGTTAGTCGCGGAGACACCGGGGAGCTGTTTTTT
TRBJ2-1,.,TRBV24-1,.,CATQDSSYEQFF,TGTGCCACCCAGGATTCGTCGTATGAGCAGTTCTTC
TRBJ2-1,TRBD2,TRBV4-1,.,CASSQQPGLAALSYNEQFF,TGCGCCAGCAGCCAACAACCCGGACTAGCTGCTCTATCCTACAATGAGCAGTTCTTC
TRBJ2-3,TRBD2,TRBV5-1,.,CASSLDPHQREKSDTQYF,TGCGCCAGCAGCTTGGATCCCCATCAGCGGGAGAAGTCAGATACGCAGTATTTT
TRBJ1-2,.,TRBV28,.,CASSLLSGAYGYTF,TGTGCCAGCAGTTTATTATCAGGGGCCTATGGCTACACCTTC
TRBJ1-2,TRBD1,TRBV20-1,.,CSASRGQGDYTF,TGCAGTGCTAGTCGGGGACAGGGGGATTACACCTTC
TRBJ2-5,TRBD1,TRBV14,.,CASSHRDSQQETQYF,TGTGCCAGCAGCCACCGGGACAGCCAACAAGAGACCCAGTACTTC